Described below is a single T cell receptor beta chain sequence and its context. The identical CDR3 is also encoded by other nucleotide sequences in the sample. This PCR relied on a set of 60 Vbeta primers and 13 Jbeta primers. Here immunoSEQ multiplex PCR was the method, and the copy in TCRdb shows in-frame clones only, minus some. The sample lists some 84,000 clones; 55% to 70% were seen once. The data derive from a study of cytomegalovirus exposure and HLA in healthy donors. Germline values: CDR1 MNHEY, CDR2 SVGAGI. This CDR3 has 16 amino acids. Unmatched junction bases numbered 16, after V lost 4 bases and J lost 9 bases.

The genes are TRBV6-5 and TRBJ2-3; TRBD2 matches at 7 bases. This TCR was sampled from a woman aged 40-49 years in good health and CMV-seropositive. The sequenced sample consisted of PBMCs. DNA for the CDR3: TGTGCCAGCAGTTCCGGGACTAACAGGTTGACGGACACGCAGTATTTT. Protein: CASSSGTNRLTDTQYF.